This T cell receptor beta chain comes out of a study of shared clonotypes between healthy human individuals. TCRdb's table, derived via immunoSEQ multiplex PCR, lists solely in-frame clones and lacks some. The data show about 100,000 clones, approximately 63% seen once. Trimming stripped 8 bases from V and 8 bases from J, with 19 bases between. The germline gives CDR1 SQVTM, CDR2 ANQGSEA. The CDR3 has 13 amino acids. The specimen sequenced was memory CD8+ T cells sorted from blood. The subset here: CD45RO+ cells pooled with CCR7-negative TemRA cells. J is TRBJ2-1 and V is TRBV29-1, with D perhaps assigned TRBD1 or TRBD2 (5 bases each). The sequence came from a man in his thirties or forties in good health. CDR3 in DNA: TGCAGCTTCGCTGGAAGGGACCCATATGAGCAGTTCTTC. Its protein is CSFAGRDPYEQFF.